This T cell receptor (beta chain) was recovered during a study of T cells in Graves' hyperthyroidism and ophthalmopathy. Aged 18 to 65, the patients had hyperthyroidism that was newly diagnosed and had lasted under 2 months. The diagnoses drew upon clinical symptoms, serum thyroxine and TRAb, thyroid ultrasound and orbital computed tomography. The CDR3 totals 16 residues. V gave up 1 base and J gave up 4 bases; unmatched junction bases: 6. Germline V lookup: CDR1 DFQATT, CDR2 SNEGSKA (reference sequence). Amplified regions were TCR beta CDR3 sequences from RNA transcripts. Using the HTBI primer set, a first-round RT-PCR was run on the TCR CDR3. MiXCR, applied by TCRdb to the multiplex PCR reads, yields one record per CDR3 protein. This sample carries some 700,000 distinct CDR3 sequences, roughly 17% of them seen once, and the ten largest clones take roughly 15%.

J is TRBJ2-3 and V is TRBV20-1; 12 bases agree with TRBD2. The sample consisted of blood. The receptor comes from a man aged 45-65 years with Graves' hyperthyroidism. The CDR3 is CSARVSGLAGSDTQYF. In nucleotides, the CDR3 is TGCAGTGCTAGAGTAAGCGGACTAGCGGGATCAGATACGCAGTATTTT.